This T cell receptor (beta chain) was retrieved from a study of T cell repertoires in aging, cancer and after chemotherapy. TCR beta rearrangements were amplified from peripheral blood genomic DNA. TRB rearrangements spanning V, D and J were amplified using mixed TRB-A/B primers. TCRdb used MiXCR to reprocess the multiplex PCR reads, holding one entry per CDR3 protein. The sample records roughly 2,600 distinct CDR3 sequences, about 31% being singletons. This clonotype was obtained from a human donor with a solid tumor. Sequencing was carried out using blood.

The CDR3 loop is CASSDRFYSNQPQHF. Here the CDR3 DNA reads TGTGCCAGCAGTGACCGATTTTATAGCAATCAGCCCCAGCATTTT. V gene TRBV6-1 combines with J gene TRBJ1-5; no clear D. There are 15 residues in the CDR3. From germline, CDR1 is MNHNS and CDR2 SASEGT. Trimming took 3 bases from V and 0 from J, leaving 9 bases between them.